This note documents a single TCR beta chain sequence. Its antigen is unidentified. The entry originates in a study of identical twins. Regarding the study as a whole: Clonotypes of the beta chain that were abundant in cord blood carried fewer insertions (memory repertoires showed none).

TCRdb reanalysed the 5' RACE reads using MiXCR and keeps one entry per CDR3 protein. The sample includes approximately 1.8 million distinct CDR3 sequences, roughly a third of them seen just once. Germline CDR1 reads SGHRS; CDR2 reads YFSETQ. After removal of 2 bases from V and 10 bases from J, the junction contained 5 bases not matched to a gene. The CDR3 is 14 residues long. The gene calls are TRBV5-1 and TRBJ1-6; 8 positions match TRBD1. This clonotype originated in a newborn girl in good health. The sample comprised cord blood. The CDR3: CASSFTGGRSPLHF. The CDR3 coding sequence is TGCGCCAGCAGCTTTACAGGGGGTAGGTCACCCCTCCACTTT.